The T cell receptor (beta chain) under discussion was sequenced for a study of regulatory T cells in long-lasting Graves disease. About the research overall: Newly diagnosed Graves' patients took antithyroid drugs under 3 months.

Many counts were recorded for this clonotype. Through Arm-PCR of CDR3 regions and iRepertoire HTBI primers, TCR beta libraries were built. Via MiXCR, TCRdb re-called the multiplex PCR reads, giving one row per CDR3 protein. The table records over 200,000 distinct CDR3 sequences, 18% of them present only once. Sample time point: newly diagnosed GD, antithyroid drugs for less than 3 months. PBMC RNA served as the TCR library source. The TCR originated in a female donor with Graves disease. Sequences were derived from peripheral blood mononuclear cells (PBMCs), sampled at new diagnosis, from a patient treated with antithyroid drugs.

For the CDR3, the DNA is TGTGCCAGCAGCCCAGGACAGGGATTGGACATTCAGTACTTC. It is translated as CASSPGQGLDIQYF. The chain recombines TRBV7-8 with TRBJ2-4, with TRBD1 matching over 8 bases. V dropped 5 bases and J dropped 8; count of bases not matched to a gene: 8. The germline V gene encodes CDR1 SGHVS and CDR2 FQNEAQ. The CDR3 spans 14 residues. Drawing the rest from reference TRBV7-8 and TRBJ2-4, the complete variable domain is GAGVSQSPRYKVAKRGQDVALRCDPISGHVSLFWYQQALGQGPEFLTYFQNEAQLDKSGLPSDRFFAERPEGSVSTLKIQRTQQEDSAVYLCASSPGQGLDIQYFGAGTRLSVL.